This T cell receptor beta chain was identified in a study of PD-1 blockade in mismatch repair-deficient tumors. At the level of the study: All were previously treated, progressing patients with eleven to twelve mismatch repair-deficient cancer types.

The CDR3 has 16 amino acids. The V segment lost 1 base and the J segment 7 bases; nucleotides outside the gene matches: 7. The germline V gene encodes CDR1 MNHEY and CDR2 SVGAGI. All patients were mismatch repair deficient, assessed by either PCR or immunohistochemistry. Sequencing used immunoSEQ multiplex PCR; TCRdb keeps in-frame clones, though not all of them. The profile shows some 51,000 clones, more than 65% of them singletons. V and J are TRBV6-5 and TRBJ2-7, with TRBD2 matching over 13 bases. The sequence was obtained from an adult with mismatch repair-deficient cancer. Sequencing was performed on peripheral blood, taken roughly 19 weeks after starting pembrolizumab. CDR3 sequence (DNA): TGTGCCAGCAGTTACTTCAGACTAGCGGGAGGAAAAGAGCAGTACTTC. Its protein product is CASSYFRLAGGKEQYF.